This is a list of T cell receptor beta chains from one sample in a study of response to subunit inactivated influenza vaccine. Using its own MiXCR run on the RT-PCR reads, TCRdb lists one record per CDR3 protein. The sample records around 530,000 distinct CDR3 sequences, 16% being singletons. This specimen consisted of CD4+ T cells sorted from PBMCs, obtained roughly 24 months after vaccination. These receptors came from a man between 50 and 75 years old who received an inactivated influenza vaccine. The CDR3 runs from the conserved cysteine through the conserved F or W. D genes are given only for firm matches. Part of the rows lack a size; the others show once, few, many or a class for expanded clones.

size	V	J	D	DNA	CDR3
NA	TRBV12-3/TRBV12-4	TRBJ2-5	TRBD2	TGTGCCAGCAGCCCTCCGGCGGGGGGTTGGACCCAGTACTTC	CASSPPAGGWTQYF
NA	TRBV4-3	TRBJ2-1	TRBD2	TGCGCCAGCAGCCAGCGTTGGGCGGGGGGTACGTACAATGAGCAGTTCTTC	CASSQRWAGGTYNEQFF
many	TRBV20-1	TRBJ2-3	TRBD1	TGCAGTGCTAGAGTCGGACAGGGGAGAGGTGTAGATACGCAGTATTTT	CSARVGQGRGVDTQYF
few	TRBV20-1	TRBJ2-3	TRBD1	TGCAGTGCTAGACGTACTTGGCAGGGGGCGGATACGCAGTATTTT	CSARRTWQGADTQYF
few	TRBV7-6	TRBJ2-7	TRBD1	TGTGCCAGCAGCTTAGCCGGGACAGGGGGCTACTACGAGCAGTACTTC	CASSLAGTGGYYEQYF
NA	TRBV6-4	TRBJ1-1	NA	TGTGCCAGCAGTGACCCCCGTATGCAGAGATTAAACACTGAAGCTTTCTTT	CASSDPRMQRLNTEAFF
few	TRBV7-2	TRBJ2-2	NA	TGTGCCAGCAGCGCGCGGCAGGGGTACACCGGGGAGCTGTTTTTT	CASSARQGYTGELFF
NA	TRBV18	TRBJ2-2	TRBD2	TGTGCCAGCTCACCACGGTCCAGCGGGGCGAACACCGGGGAGCTGTTTTTT	CASSPRSSGANTGELFF
few	TRBV20-1	TRBJ2-3	TRBD2	TGCAGTGCCCAAGGCTCTAGCGGGATGACAGATACGCAGTATTTT	CSAQGSSGMTDTQYF
few	TRBV2	TRBJ1-3	NA	TGTGCCAGCAGTGAAGCGCTTCGCAGGACCCGACCCGGAAACACCATATATTTT	CASSEALRRTRPGNTIYF
NA	TRBV20-1	TRBJ2-3	TRBD2	TGCAGTGCTAGAGATGTCCCGGTAGCGGGGTGGGATACGCAGTATTTT	CSARDVPVAGWDTQYF
NA	TRBV4-3	TRBJ1-4	NA	TGCGCCAGCCAGGACCGAAATGGAGAAAAACTGTTTTTT	CASQDRNGEKLFF
NA	TRBV11-1	TRBJ2-1	TRBD2	TGTGCCAGCAGCTTAGACCGAGCGGGAGTTCTCTACAATGAGCAGTTCTTC	CASSLDRAGVLYNEQFF
once	TRBV20-1	TRBJ2-3	TRBD2	TGCAGTGCTAGAGGAGGAGCGGGGGGGTACACAGATACGCAGTATTTT	CSARGGAGGYTDTQYF
many	TRBV20-1	TRBJ2-7	NA	TGCAGTGCTAGAGTTAGAAGGGGCCCCTACGAGCAGTACTTC	CSARVRRGPYEQYF
NA	TRBV20-1	TRBJ2-7	TRBD2	TGCAGTGCTAGGCCTAGCGGGCCCTACGAGCAGTACTTC	CSARPSGPYEQYF
NA	TRBV6-2/TRBV6-3	TRBJ2-1	TRBD2	TGTGCCAGCAGCGACTCCGGGACTAGCGGGATACAGTTCTTC	CASSDSGTSGIQFF
many	TRBV11-1	TRBJ2-7	TRBD1	TGTGCCAGCAGCTCGGACAGGGAGAACTACGAGCAGTACTTC	CASSSDRENYEQYF